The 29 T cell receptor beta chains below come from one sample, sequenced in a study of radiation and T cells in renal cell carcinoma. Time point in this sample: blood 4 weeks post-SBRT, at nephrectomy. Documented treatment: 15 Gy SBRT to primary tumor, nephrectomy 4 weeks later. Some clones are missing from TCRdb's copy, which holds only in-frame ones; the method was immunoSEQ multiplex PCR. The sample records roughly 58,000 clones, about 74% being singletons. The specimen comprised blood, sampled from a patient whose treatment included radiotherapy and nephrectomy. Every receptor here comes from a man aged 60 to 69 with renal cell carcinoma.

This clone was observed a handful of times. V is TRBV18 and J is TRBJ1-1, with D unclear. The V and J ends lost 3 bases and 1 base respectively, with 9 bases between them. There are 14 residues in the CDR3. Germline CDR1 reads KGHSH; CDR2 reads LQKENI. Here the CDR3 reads CASSPTGPNTEAFF. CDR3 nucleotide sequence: TGTGCCAGCTCACCGACGGGTCCGAACACTGAAGCTTTCTTT.

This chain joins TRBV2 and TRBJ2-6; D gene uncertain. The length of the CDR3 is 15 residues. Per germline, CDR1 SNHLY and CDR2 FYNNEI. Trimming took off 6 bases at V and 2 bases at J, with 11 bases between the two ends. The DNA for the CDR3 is TGTGCCAGCAGGGACCAGAACGCTGGGGCCAACGTCCTGACTTTC. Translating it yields CASRDQNAGANVLTF.

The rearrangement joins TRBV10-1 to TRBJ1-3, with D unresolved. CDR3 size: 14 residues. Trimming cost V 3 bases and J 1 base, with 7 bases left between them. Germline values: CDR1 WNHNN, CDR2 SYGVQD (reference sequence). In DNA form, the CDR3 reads TGCGCCAGCAGTGAATCAGGATCTGGAAACACCATATATTTT. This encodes CASSESGSGNTIYF.

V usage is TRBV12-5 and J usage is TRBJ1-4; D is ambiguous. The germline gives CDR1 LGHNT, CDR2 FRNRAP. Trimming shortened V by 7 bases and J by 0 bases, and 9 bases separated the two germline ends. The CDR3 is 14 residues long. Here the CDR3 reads CASARTSTNEKLFF. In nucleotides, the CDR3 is TGTGCTAGTGCCCGTACATCAACTAATGAAAAACTGTTTTTT.

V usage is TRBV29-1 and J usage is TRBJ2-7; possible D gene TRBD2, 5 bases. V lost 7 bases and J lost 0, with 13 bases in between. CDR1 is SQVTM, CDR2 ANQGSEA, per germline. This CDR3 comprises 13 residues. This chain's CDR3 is CSAEGWGSYEQYF. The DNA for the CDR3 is TGCAGCGCTGAGGGCTGGGGCTCCTACGAGCAGTACTTC.

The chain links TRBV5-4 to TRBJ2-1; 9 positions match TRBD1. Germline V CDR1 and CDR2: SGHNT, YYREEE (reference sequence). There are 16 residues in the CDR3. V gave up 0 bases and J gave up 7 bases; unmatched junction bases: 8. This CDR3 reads CASSLGLGQGLNEQFF. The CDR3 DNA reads TGTGCCAGCAGCTTGGGGTTAGGACAGGGGTTGAATGAGCAGTTCTTC.

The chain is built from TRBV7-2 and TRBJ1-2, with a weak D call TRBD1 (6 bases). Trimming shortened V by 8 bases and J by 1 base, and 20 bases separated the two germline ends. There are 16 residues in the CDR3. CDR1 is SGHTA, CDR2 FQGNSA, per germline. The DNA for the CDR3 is TGTGCCAGCGTCAGGGGCGCGGAACTACGTAACTATGGCTACACCTTC. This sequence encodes CASVRGAELRNYGYTF.

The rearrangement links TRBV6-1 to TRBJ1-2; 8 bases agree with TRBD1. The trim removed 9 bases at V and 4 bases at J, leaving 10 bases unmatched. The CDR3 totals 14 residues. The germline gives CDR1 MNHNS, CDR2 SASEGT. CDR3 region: CASEDREVSYGYTF. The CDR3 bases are TGTGCCAGTGAGGACAGGGAAGTGAGCTATGGCTACACCTTC.

The CDR3 nucleotides read TGTGCCATCAGAAGATCGGGACAGAACACAGATACGCAGTATTTT. It translates to CAIRRSGQNTDTQYF. The rearrangement uses TRBV10-3 and TRBJ2-3; TRBD1 aligns across 7 bases. Unmatched junction bases numbered 8, after V lost 6 bases and J lost 2 bases. Germline-derived CDR1 and CDR2 are ENHRY and SYGVKD. The CDR3 is 15 residues long.

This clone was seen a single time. DNA for the CDR3: TGTGCCAGTAGTATACAGGGGGCCGATCAGCCCCAGCATTTT. Translation gives CASSIQGADQPQHF. This chain uses TRBV19 with TRBJ1-5; 8 nucleotides line up with TRBD1. This CDR3 is 14 amino acids long. With 2 bases clipped from V and 5 bases from J, the junction kept 2 bases outside the gene matches. Germline values: CDR1 LNHDA, CDR2 SQIVND (reference sequence).

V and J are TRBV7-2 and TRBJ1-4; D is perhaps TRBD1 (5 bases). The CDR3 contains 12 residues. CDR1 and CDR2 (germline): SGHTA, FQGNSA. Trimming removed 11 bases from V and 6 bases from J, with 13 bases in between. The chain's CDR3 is CASGTPHEKLFF. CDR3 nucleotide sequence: TGTGCCTCCGGGACGCCACATGAAAAACTGTTTTTT.

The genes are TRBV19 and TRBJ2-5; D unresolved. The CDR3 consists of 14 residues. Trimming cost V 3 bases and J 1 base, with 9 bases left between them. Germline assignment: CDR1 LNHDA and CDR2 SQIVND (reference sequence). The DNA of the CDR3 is TGTGCCAGTAGTATGAGTCAGATCCAAGAGACCCAGTACTTC. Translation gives CASSMSQIQETQYF.

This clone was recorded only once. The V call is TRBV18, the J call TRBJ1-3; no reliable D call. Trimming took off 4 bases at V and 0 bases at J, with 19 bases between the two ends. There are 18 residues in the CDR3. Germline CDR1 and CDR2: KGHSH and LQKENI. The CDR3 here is CASSLANRDTYSGNTIYF. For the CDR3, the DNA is TGTGCCAGCTCACTCGCTAACAGAGACACTTACTCTGGAAACACCATATATTTT.

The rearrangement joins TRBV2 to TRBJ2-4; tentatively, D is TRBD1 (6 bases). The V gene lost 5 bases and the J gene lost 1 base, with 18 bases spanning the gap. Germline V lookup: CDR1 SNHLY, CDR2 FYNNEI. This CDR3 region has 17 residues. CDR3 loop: CASSPGQIRGAKNIQYF. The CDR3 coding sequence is TGTGCCAGCAGTCCTGGACAGATCAGGGGCGCCAAAAACATTCAGTACTTC.

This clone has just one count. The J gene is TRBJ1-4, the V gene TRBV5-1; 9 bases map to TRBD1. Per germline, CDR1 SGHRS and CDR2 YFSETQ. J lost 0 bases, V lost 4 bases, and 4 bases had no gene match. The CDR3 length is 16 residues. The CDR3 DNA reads TGCGCCAGCAGCCAGGGACAGGGCGCAACTAATGAAAAACTGTTTTTT. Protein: CASSQGQGATNEKLFF.

In nucleotides, the CDR3 is TGTGCCAGCAGGCCAACGGGACAGGGAGACACCGGGGAGCTGTTTTTT. Amino acids: CASRPTGQGDTGELFF. The rearrangement links TRBV6-6 to TRBJ2-2; 9 nucleotides line up with TRBD1. CDR1 and CDR2 from the germline V gene are MNHNY and SVGAGI (reference sequence). The CDR3 sequence is 16 residues long. J gave up 3 bases and V 6 bases, and 8 bases lay outside the gene matches.

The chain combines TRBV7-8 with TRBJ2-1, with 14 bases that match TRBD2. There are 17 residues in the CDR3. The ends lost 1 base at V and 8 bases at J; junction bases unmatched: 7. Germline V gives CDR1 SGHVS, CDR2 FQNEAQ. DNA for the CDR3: TGTGCCAGCAGCTTAGGGGGTGGGACTAGCGGGAGAGATGAGCAGTTCTTC. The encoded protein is CASSLGGGTSGRDEQFF.

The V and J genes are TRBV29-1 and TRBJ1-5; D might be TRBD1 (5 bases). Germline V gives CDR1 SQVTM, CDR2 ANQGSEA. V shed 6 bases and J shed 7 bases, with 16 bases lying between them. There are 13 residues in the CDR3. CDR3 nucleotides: TGCAGCGTCGTGACAGTCCCAGGCCAGCCCCAGCATTTT. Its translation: CSVVTVPGQPQHF. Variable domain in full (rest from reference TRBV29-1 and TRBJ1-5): SAVISQKPSRDICQRGTSLTIQCQVDSQVTMMFWYRQQPGQSLTLIATANQGSEATYESGFVIDKFPISRPNLTFSTLTVSNMSPEDSSIYLCSVVTVPGQPQHFGDGTRLSIL.

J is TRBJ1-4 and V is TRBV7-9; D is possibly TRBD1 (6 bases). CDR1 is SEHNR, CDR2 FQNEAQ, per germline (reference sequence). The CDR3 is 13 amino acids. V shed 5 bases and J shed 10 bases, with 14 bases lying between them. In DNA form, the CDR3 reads TGTGCCAGCAGCCCCCGAGGAGGGGGAAAACTGTTTTTT. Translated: CASSPRGGGKLFF.

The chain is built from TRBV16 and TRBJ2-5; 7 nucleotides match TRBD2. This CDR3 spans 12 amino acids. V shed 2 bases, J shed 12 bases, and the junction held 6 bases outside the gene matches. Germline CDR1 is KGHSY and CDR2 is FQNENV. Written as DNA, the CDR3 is TGTGCCAGCAGCCAAGCGGGGGATAGGAAGTACTTC. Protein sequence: CASSQAGDRKYF.

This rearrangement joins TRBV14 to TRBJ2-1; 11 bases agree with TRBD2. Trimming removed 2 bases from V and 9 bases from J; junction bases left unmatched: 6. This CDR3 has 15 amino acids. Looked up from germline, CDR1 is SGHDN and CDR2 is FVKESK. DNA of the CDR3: TGTGCCAGCAGCCAACTAGCGGGAGGCCCCGGTGAGCAGTTCTTC. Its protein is CASSQLAGGPGEQFF.

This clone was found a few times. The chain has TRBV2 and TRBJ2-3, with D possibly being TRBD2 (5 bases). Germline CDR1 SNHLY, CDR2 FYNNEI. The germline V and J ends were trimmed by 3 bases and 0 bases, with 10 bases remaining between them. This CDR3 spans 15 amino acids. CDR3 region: CASSDLATSTDTQYF. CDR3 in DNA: TGTGCCAGCAGTGACTTAGCGACTAGCACAGATACGCAGTATTTT.

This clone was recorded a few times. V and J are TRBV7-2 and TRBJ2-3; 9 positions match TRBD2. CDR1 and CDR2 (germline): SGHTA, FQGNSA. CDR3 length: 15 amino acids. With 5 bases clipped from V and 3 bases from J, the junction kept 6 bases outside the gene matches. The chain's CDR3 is CASSRGGRVTDTQYF. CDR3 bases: TGTGCCAGCAGCAGAGGCGGGAGGGTGACAGATACGCAGTATTTT.

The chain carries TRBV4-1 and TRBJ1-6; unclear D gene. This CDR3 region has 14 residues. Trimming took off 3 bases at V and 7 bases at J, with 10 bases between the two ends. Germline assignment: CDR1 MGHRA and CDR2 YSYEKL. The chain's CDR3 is CASSHPDRNSPLHF. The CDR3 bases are TGCGCCAGCAGCCATCCGGACCGCAATTCACCCCTCCACTTT.

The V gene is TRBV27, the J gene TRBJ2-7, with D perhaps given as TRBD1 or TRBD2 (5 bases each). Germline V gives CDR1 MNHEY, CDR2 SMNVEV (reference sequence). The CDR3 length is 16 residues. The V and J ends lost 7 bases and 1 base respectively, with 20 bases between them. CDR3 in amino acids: CASTSGMRDASYEQYF. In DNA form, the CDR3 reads TGTGCCAGCACCTCCGGCATGAGGGACGCATCCTACGAGCAGTACTTC.

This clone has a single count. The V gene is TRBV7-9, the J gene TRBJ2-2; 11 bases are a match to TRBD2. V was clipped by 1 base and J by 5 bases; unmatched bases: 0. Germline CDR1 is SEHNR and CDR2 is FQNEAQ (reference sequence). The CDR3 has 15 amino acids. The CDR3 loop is CASSLVAGGTGELFF. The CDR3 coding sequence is TGTGCCAGCAGCTTAGTAGCGGGAGGGACCGGGGAGCTGTTTTTT.

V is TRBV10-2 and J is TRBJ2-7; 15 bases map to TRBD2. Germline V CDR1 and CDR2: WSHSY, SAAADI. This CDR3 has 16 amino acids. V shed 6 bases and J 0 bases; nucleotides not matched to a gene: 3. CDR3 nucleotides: TGCGCCAGCAGGGGACTAGCGGGGGGCATCTCCTACGAGCAGTACTTC. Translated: CASRGLAGGISYEQYF.

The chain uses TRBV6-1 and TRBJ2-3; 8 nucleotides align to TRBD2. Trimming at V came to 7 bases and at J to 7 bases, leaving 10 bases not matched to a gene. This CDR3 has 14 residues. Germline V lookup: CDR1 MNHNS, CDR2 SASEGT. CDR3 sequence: CASIKAGDGYTQYF. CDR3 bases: TGTGCCAGCATAAAAGCGGGAGATGGGTATACGCAGTATTTT.

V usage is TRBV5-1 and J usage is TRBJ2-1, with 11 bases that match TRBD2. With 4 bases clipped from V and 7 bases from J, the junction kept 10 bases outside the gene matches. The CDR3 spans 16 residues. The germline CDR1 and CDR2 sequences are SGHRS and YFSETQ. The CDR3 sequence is CASSTLAGGPGNEQFF. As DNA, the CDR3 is TGCGCCAGCAGCACGTTAGCGGGAGGGCCGGGAAATGAGCAGTTCTTC.